Listed below are T cell receptor beta chains from one sample, sequenced in a study of cytomegalovirus exposure and HLA in healthy donors. Method: immunoSEQ multiplex PCR; TCRdb's copy keeps in-frame clones and lacks some. The sample contains 250,000 to 400,000 clones, approximately 85% of which appear only once. The specimen was PBMCs. All receptors derive from a man younger than 40 in good health and CMV-seronegative. Each CDR3 is given with its conserved first and last residue. Each record gives: CDR3 length, V gene, clone size, D gene, J gene, CDR3 DNA, CDR3 protein. D genes are given only for firm matches. Rows give clone size only sometimes, using once, few, many, or a class for an expanded clone.

>13|TRBV12-5|-|TRBD1|TRBJ1-1
TGTGCTACCTCGGGGACAGCGAACACTGGAGCTTTCTTT
CATSGTANTGAFF
>15|TRBV6-5|-|TRBD1|TRBJ1-2
TGTGCCAGCAGTTACTCATCCGGACAGGACTATGGCTACACCTTC
CASSYSSGQDYGYTF
>13|TRBV10-3|-|-|TRBJ2-5
TGTGCCATCTCGGGACATCTCCAAGAGACCCAGTACTTC
CAISGHLQETQYF
>13|TRBV6-5|-|TRBD1|TRBJ1-1
TGTGCCAGCAGGCGGACAGGGCGCACTGAAGCTTTCTTT
CASRRTGRTEAFF
>11|TRBV20-1|-|-|TRBJ2-7
TGCAGTGTTTACACCAAATACGAGCAGTACTTC
CSVYTKYEQYF
>13|TRBV9|-|-|TRBJ1-3
TGTGCCAGCAGAACAGGGTCAGGAAACACCATATATTTT
CASRTGSGNTIYF
>13|TRBV27|-|-|TRBJ1-5
TGTGCCAGCAGTTCCACAGGGAGTCAGCCCCAGCATTTT
CASSSTGSQPQHF
>14|TRBV10-1|-|-|TRBJ1-6
TGCGCCAGCAGTGAGTTCAGGGGTGGTTCACCCCTCCACTTT
CASSEFRGGSPLHF
>15|TRBV6-1|-|-|TRBJ2-5
TGTGCCAGCAGTGAATGGGGGGGCACGGAAGAGACCCAGTACTTC
CASSEWGGTEETQYF
>15|TRBV4-2|-|-|TRBJ1-1
TGTGCCAGCAGCCAAGCCGCGAGGGAGTTACCTGAAGCTTTCTTT
CASSQAARELPEAFF
>12|TRBV5-6|-|-|TRBJ1-2
TGTGCCAGCAGCTTGGAGAGTTATGGCTACACCTTC
CASSLESYGYTF
>15|TRBV5-4|-|-|TRBJ2-7
TGTGCCAGCAGCCCGGCTGGATCGAGCGTCTACGAGCAGTACTTC
CASSPAGSSVYEQYF
>15|TRBV2|once|-|TRBJ2-2
TGTGCCAGCAGAAATCGGCGGATGAACACCGGGGAGCTGTTTTTT
CASRNRRMNTGELFF
>16|TRBV2|-|TRBD1|TRBJ1-6
TGTGCCAGCAAGAAGACAGGGAGTGTCTATAATTCACCCCTCCACTTT
CASKKTGSVYNSPLHF
>16|TRBV27|-|-|TRBJ2-7
TGTGCCAGCAGTCCGCAGGACAGAAGCCTCTACTACGAGCAGTACTTC
CASSPQDRSLYYEQYF
>10|TRBV7-9|few|-|TRBJ2-2
TGTGCCAGCGTCCCCTCCGAGCTGTTTTTT
CASVPSELFF
>13|TRBV11-2|-|-|TRBJ1-1
TGTGCCAGCAGCTTATCAGGGGACACTGAAGCTTTCTTT
CASSLSGDTEAFF
>18|TRBV10-1|-|TRBD2|TRBJ2-1
TGCGCCAGCAGTGCACCCGGGACTAGCGGGGGGGCCGCAAGTGAGCAGTTCTTC
CASSAPGTSGGAASEQFF
>13|TRBV5-6|-|-|TRBJ1-5
TGTGCCAGCAGCTTGTGGGGGGGACAGCCCCAGCATTTT
CASSLWGGQPQHF
>15|TRBV7-2|-|-|TRBJ1-3
TGTGCCAGCAGCTTCCCCCTGGGCCGGGATTACACCATATATTTT
CASSFPLGRDYTIYF
>17|TRBV13|-|-|TRBJ2-3
TGTGCCAGCAGCTTACTATCCGCAGGGAAATCCACAGATACGCAGTATTTT
CASSLLSAGKSTDTQYF
>16|TRBV5-1|-|-|TRBJ1-5
TGCGCCAGCAGCTTGGACGGCAGGGGTGGCAATCAGCCCCAGCATTTT
CASSLDGRGGNQPQHF
>15|TRBV18|-|-|TRBJ1-1
TGTGCCAGCTCACCATCGCAGGGAGGGAACACTGAAGCTTTCTTT
CASSPSQGGNTEAFF
>11|TRBV7-9|-|-|TRBJ2-7
TGTGCCAGCAGCTCCCAGGTCGAGCAGTACTTC
CASSSQVEQYF
>18|TRBV4-1|-|-|TRBJ1-1
TGCGCCAGCAGCCTCAGTTGGGGGCGACAGACACTGAACACTGAAGCTTTCTTT
CASSLSWGRQTLNTEAFF
>12|TRBV6-5|-|-|TRBJ1-1
TGTGCCAGCAGTTACGAGGGGAGGGAAGCTTTCTTT
CASSYEGREAFF
>13|TRBV7-9|-|TRBD2|TRBJ2-1
TGTGCCAGCAGCTTCCGCACAGCGGGGGGTATGTTCTTC
CASSFRTAGGMFF
>16|TRBV7-9|-|-|TRBJ1-2
TGTGCCAGCAGCTTTACGACAACTCTACCTAACTATGGCTACACCTTC
CASSFTTTLPNYGYTF
>14|TRBV4-1|-|-|TRBJ2-1
TGCGCCAGCAGCCAAGGCGGGGTGTACAATGAGCAGTTCTTC
CASSQGGVYNEQFF
>16|TRBV29-1|-|TRBD2|TRBJ2-2
TGCAGCGTTGGGACTAGCGGGGGGGCACCCAGAAGGGAGCTGTTTTTT
CSVGTSGGAPRRELFF
>16|TRBV5-6|-|-|TRBJ2-1
TGTGCCAGCAGCTTGGGGTTAGTACTAGGATACAATGAGCAGTTCTTC
CASSLGLVLGYNEQFF
>14|TRBV30|-|-|TRBJ2-7
TGTGCCTGGAGTGTAATGGCCGGGGGATACGAGCAGTACTTC
CAWSVMAGGYEQYF
>13|TRBV18|-|-|TRBJ1-2
TGTGCCAGCTCACCAGATCTGGGGGCGCAGTCCACCTTC
CASSPDLGAQSTF
>15|TRBV5-1|-|-|TRBJ2-1
TGCGCCAGCAGCTTGGAGGAGAGCTCCTACAATGAGCAGTTCTTC
CASSLEESSYNEQFF
>13|TRBV11-2|-|-|TRBJ1-6
TGTGCCAGCAGCTTTTCGACAGCTTCACCCCTCCACTTT
CASSFSTASPLHF
>15|TRBV7-6|-|-|TRBJ2-7
TGTGCCAGCAGCCCGACCGCGGGCTTGGCCTACGAGCAGTACTTC
CASSPTAGLAYEQYF
>15|TRBV6-5|-|-|TRBJ1-1
TGTGCCAGCAGTTACACGTCGCTCGGGAACACTGAAGCTTTCTTT
CASSYTSLGNTEAFF
>13|TRBV19|-|-|TRBJ1-1
TGTGCCAGTAGTATTACAAGGAACACTGAAGCTTTCTTT
CASSITRNTEAFF
>12|TRBV5-4|-|-|TRBJ2-7
TGTGCCAGCGGCCGCGGACTGGGCGAGCAGTACTTC
CASGRGLGEQYF
>13|TRBV21-1|few|-|TRBJ2-7
TGTGCCAGCAGCAAACGGGTCCTTTACGAGCAGTACTTC
CASSKRVLYEQYF
>17|TRBV19|few|TRBD1|TRBJ1-2
TGTGCCAGTAGTACACCCGGGACAGGGCGAGCTAACTATGGCTACACCTTC
CASSTPGTGRANYGYTF
>14|TRBV2|-|TRBD1|TRBJ1-5
TGTGCCAGCAGGAAAGGACAGGGAGATCAGCCCCAGCATTTT
CASRKGQGDQPQHF
>14|TRBV4-3|-|-|TRBJ1-2
TGCGCCAGCAGCCAGGGGGCAACTAACTATGGCTACACCTTC
CASSQGATNYGYTF
>13|TRBV7-8|few|-|TRBJ1-4
TGTGCCAGCAGCTTAGCCCTTAATGAAAAACTGTTTTTT
CASSLALNEKLFF
>17|TRBV2|-|-|TRBJ1-6
TGTGCCAGCAGTGAAGGCGGTTTGAGCTCCTATAATTCACCCCTCCACTTT
CASSEGGLSSYNSPLHF
>14|TRBV6-5|once|-|TRBJ1-3
TGTGCCAGCAGTTCCTCCCTCTCTGGAAACACCATATATTTT
CASSSSLSGNTIYF
>18|TRBV11-2|-|TRBD2|TRBJ2-5
TGTGCCAGCAGCTTAGATGCCCGGGGAGCGGGGGGAGGAGAGACCCAGTACTTC
CASSLDARGAGGGETQYF
>14|TRBV5-4|-|-|TRBJ1-2
TGTGCCAGCAGCTTGGATAGACAGCCCTATGGCTACACCTTC
CASSLDRQPYGYTF
>12|TRBV6-5|once|-|TRBJ1-2
TGTGCCAGCAGTAACCGTCGAGGAGGTGACACCTTC
CASSNRRGGDTF
>18|TRBV2|-|-|TRBJ2-7
TGTGCCAGCAGCTCAGGTAATAGCGGAAGTTACCTCTCCTACGAGCAGTACTTC
CASSSGNSGSYLSYEQYF
>11|TRBV5-4|-|-|TRBJ1-2
TGTGCCAGCAGCTTCGGAGGTGGCTACACCTTC
CASSFGGGYTF
>16|TRBV12-5|-|-|TRBJ2-7
TGTGCTAGTGGTTTGGGGACAGTACTAGCGACCTACGAGCAGTACTTC
CASGLGTVLATYEQYF
>14|TRBV25-1|-|-|TRBJ2-7
TGTGCCAGCAGTTATCAGGGGCTCCCCAACGAGCAGTACTTC
CASSYQGLPNEQYF
>15|TRBV5-1|-|TRBD1|TRBJ2-2
TGCGCCAGCAGCTGGGGACAGGGTGGCACCGGGGAGCTGTTTTTT
CASSWGQGGTGELFF
>14|TRBV19|-|TRBD1|TRBJ2-7
TGTGCCAGTAGTGGGCGGACAGGGGATTACGAGCAGTACTTC
CASSGRTGDYEQYF
>15|TRBV6-1|-|-|TRBJ2-7
TGTGCCAGCAGGGTCGGCTTCGCGGGACCCTACGAGCAGTACTTC
CASRVGFAGPYEQYF
>15|TRBV7-2|-|-|TRBJ1-1
TGTGCCAGCAGCTTAGCGCAACTGAAGAACACTGAAGCTTTCTTT
CASSLAQLKNTEAFF